Shown below are 25 T cell receptor beta chains from a single sample sequenced in a study of shared clonotypes between healthy human individuals. The data were produced by immunoSEQ multiplex PCR, yet TCRdb's version contains in-frame clones alone and is incomplete. This sample has about 480,000 clones, with about three quarters found just once. Sequencing used PBMCs. The receptor source for this set is a woman aged 35 to 49 in good health. Some clones in this sample may be carry-over from other donors' samples.

The chain recombines TRBV4-1 with TRBJ2-7; 8 bases match TRBD1. Trimming removed 1 base from V and 5 bases from J; junction bases left unmatched: 4. CDR3 length: 14 amino acids. Germline values: CDR1 MGHRA, CDR2 YSYEKL. CDR3 protein: CASSQVPDRDEQYF. CDR3 DNA sequence: TGCGCCAGCAGCCAAGTCCCGGACAGGGACGAGCAGTACTTC.

This rearrangement joins TRBV2 to TRBJ2-7, with D possibly matching TRBD1 (6 bases). The CDR3 contains 14 residues. Between the trimmed V and J ends, which lost 1 base and 7 bases, there was a span of 14 bases. Germline V CDR1 and CDR2: SNHLY, FYNNEI. The CDR3: CASSEGTELWEQYF. The CDR3 region has the DNA TGTGCCAGCAGTGAAGGGACAGAATTATGGGAGCAGTACTTC.

J is TRBJ2-1 and V is TRBV4-3, with 13 bases matching TRBD2. V was pared by 1 base and J by 3 bases, with 0 bases of the junction left unmatched. CDR1 and CDR2 from the germline V gene are LGHNA and YSLEER. The CDR3 has 16 amino acids. In DNA form, the CDR3 reads TGCGCCAGCAGCCAAGGGACTAGCGGGAGCTACAATGAGCAGTTCTTC. Protein product: CASSQGTSGSYNEQFF.

The genes are TRBV5-6 and TRBJ2-1, with D perhaps matching TRBD1 (6 bases). V was pared by 4 bases and J by 4 bases, with 21 bases between. Germline values: CDR1 SGHDT, CDR2 YYEEEE. The CDR3 consists of 17 residues. The CDR3 DNA follows: TGTGCCAGCAGCATCGGGGACAACCCACGACGGTACAATGAGCAGTTCTTC. Amino acid sequence: CASSIGDNPRRYNEQFF.

The rearrangement links TRBV4-1 to TRBJ2-1; D might be TRBD2 (5 bases). This CDR3 contains 15 residues. V was trimmed by 1 base and J by 6 bases, leaving 13 bases between them. CDR1 is MGHRA, CDR2 YSYEKL, per germline. The CDR3 sequence is CASSQVGSLGNEQFF. CDR3 nucleotides: TGCGCCAGCAGCCAAGTGGGGAGTTTAGGCAATGAGCAGTTCTTC.

This clone came up a few times. This rearrangement joins TRBV19 to TRBJ1-2; no definite D call. The CDR3 has 13 residues. CDR1 is LNHDA and CDR2 is SQIVND in the germline V gene (reference sequence). The V end lost 7 bases, the J end lost 3 bases, and 12 bases lay between the germline ends. CDR3 DNA sequence: TGTGCCAGTACGGATTTCCTACACTATGGCTACACCTTC. It translates to CASTDFLHYGYTF.

A single count supports this clone. This chain connects TRBV2 to TRBJ2-2; 12 bases map to TRBD2. Germline V gives CDR1 SNHLY, CDR2 FYNNEI. The CDR3 has 20 amino acids. Trimming removed 6 bases from V and 1 base from J; junction bases left unmatched: 15. The DNA for the CDR3 is TGTGCCAGCAGCCGCAGGGGAGCGTCGGGACTAGCGGGGAACACCGGGGAGCTGTTTTTT. Translated: CASSRRGASGLAGNTGELFF. Full variable domain (outside the CDR3, taken from reference TRBV2 and TRBJ2-2): EPEVTQTPSHQVTQMGQEVILRCVPISNHLYFYWYRQILGQKVEFLVSFYNNEISEKSEIFDDQFSVERPDGSNFTLKIRSTKLEDSAMYFCASSRRGASGLAGNTGELFFGEGSRLTVL.

As DNA, the CDR3 is TGTGCCAGCAGCAACTCACTAGCGGGAGGTCTCTATGAGCAGTTCTTC. Translation: CASSNSLAGGLYEQFF. The chain employs TRBV11-2 and TRBJ2-1; 12 bases agree with TRBD2. This CDR3 is built from 16 residues. Trimming at V came to 5 bases and at J to 8 bases, leaving 10 bases not matched to a gene. Germline V gives CDR1 SGHAT, CDR2 FQNNGV.

This clone showed up just a few times. This rearrangement joins TRBV7-3 to TRBJ2-5; D unclear. The germline V and J ends were trimmed by 2 bases and 5 bases, with 3 bases remaining between them. CDR1 and CDR2 (germline): SGHTA, FQGTGA. This CDR3 contains 11 residues. CDR3 sequence: CASSLPETQYF. The CDR3 coding sequence is TGTGCCAGCAGCTTACCCGAGACCCAGTACTTC.

With respect to this clone: One junction end disagrees with the germline gene, perhaps due to a read error. The CDR3 sequence: CASSSGGEF. The CDR3, as DNA: TGTGCCAGCAGCTCCGGTGGGGAGTTC. The chain carries TRBV7-9 and TRBJ2-7, with D maybe TRBD2 (5 bases). The length of the CDR3 is 9 residues. Germline V gene data show CDR1 as SEHNR and CDR2 as FQNEAQ (reference sequence).

The chain couples TRBV19 to TRBJ2-5; D uncertain. The CDR3 is made up of 15 amino acids. V lost 1 base and J 4 bases, leaving 13 bases between the germline ends. The germline gives CDR1 LNHDA, CDR2 SQIVND (reference sequence). The CDR3 protein is CASSIGYGLTETQYF. The CDR3 DNA reads TGTGCCAGTAGTATAGGGTACGGGTTGACAGAGACCCAGTACTTC.

J is TRBJ2-1 and V is TRBV5-1, with D perhaps TRBD2 (6 bases). This CDR3 region has 19 residues. Germline CDR1 reads SGHRS; CDR2 reads YFSETQ. V lost 1 base and J 0 bases, leaving 20 bases between the germline ends. The CDR3 DNA is TGCGCCAGCAGCTTGTTGTCAGGTAGCGGAACCTTCTCCTACAATGAGCAGTTCTTC. Translation: CASSLLSGSGTFSYNEQFF.

In its sample, this clone was seen once. The chain is built from TRBV28 and TRBJ2-3; TRBD2 might be the D (7 bases). CDR1 and CDR2 (germline): MDHEN, SYDVKM. Trimming took 6 bases from V and 4 from J, leaving 20 bases between them. There are 16 residues in the CDR3. CDR3: CASSPGLVGGADTQYF. The CDR3 DNA sequence: TGTGCCAGCAGCCCCGGACTAGTCGGGGGCGCAGATACGCAGTATTTT.

The chain recombines TRBV7-6 with TRBJ2-2; 13 bases fit TRBD2. The CDR3 has 16 residues. Unmatched junction bases numbered 3, after V lost 4 bases and J lost 4 bases. In germline, CDR1 is SGHVS, CDR2 FNYEAQ. The CDR3 spells CASSSGTSGATGELFF. DNA of the CDR3: TGTGCCAGCAGCTCGGGGACTAGCGGGGCCACCGGGGAGCTGTTTTTT. The entire variable domain, with the rest obtained from reference TRBV7-6 and TRBJ2-2, is as follows: GAGVSQSPRYKVTKRGQDVALRCDPISGHVSLYWYRQALGQGPEFLTYFNYEAQQDKSGLPNDRFSAERPEGSISTLTIQRTEQRDSAMYRCASSSGTSGATGELFFGEGSRLTVL.

This clone was counted between two and nine times. The V call is TRBV7-2, the J call TRBJ1-2, with 9 bases identical to TRBD1. The V and J ends lost 5 bases and 3 bases, in that order; junction bases with no gene match: 10. Germline V lookup: CDR1 SGHTA, CDR2 FQGNSA. This CDR3 contains 16 residues. CDR3 sequence (DNA): TGTGCCAGCAGCCCCCAAACAGGGGGCTGGGACTATGGCTACACCTTC. This translates into CASSPQTGGWDYGYTF.

This chain joins TRBV6-5 and TRBJ2-7; 14 bases match TRBD2. Germline V gene data show CDR1 as MNHEY and CDR2 as SVGAGI. This CDR3 comprises 14 residues. With V trimmed by 6 bases and J by 7 bases, 5 bases remained unmatched. In DNA form, the CDR3 reads TGTGCCAGCAGCCCCGGACTAGCGGGAGGTGAGCAGTACTTC. It translates to CASSPGLAGGEQYF.

The chain carries TRBV29-1 and TRBJ2-1; D may be TRBD2 (7 bases). The CDR3 is 14 residues long. V lost 8 bases and J lost 4, with 18 bases in between. CDR1 and CDR2 (germline): SQVTM, ANQGSEA. CDR3 region: CSFARGGRYNEQFF. In DNA, the CDR3 is TGCAGCTTCGCGAGGGGGGGGCGGTACAATGAGCAGTTCTTC.

V is TRBV5-1 and J is TRBJ2-2, with TRBD1 as a possible D gene (5 bases). Germline lookup yields CDR1 SGHRS and CDR2 YFSETQ. V shed 4 bases and J shed 0 bases, with 16 bases lying between them. The CDR3 is made up of 17 amino acids. The chain's CDR3 is CASSPPGRQPNTGELFF. In nucleotides, the CDR3 is TGCGCCAGCAGCCCTCCGGGTAGACAGCCGAACACCGGGGAGCTGTTTTTT.

J is TRBJ2-2 and V is TRBV28; tentatively, D is TRBD1 or TRBD2 (5 bases each). Germline CDR1 MDHEN, CDR2 SYDVKM. This CDR3 has 15 residues. Trimming removed 7 bases at V and 0 bases at J, with 12 bases between. In DNA, the CDR3 is TGTGCCAGCACGGGACGGCGATCGAACACCGGGGAGCTGTTTTTT. Protein sequence: CASTGRRSNTGELFF. The full variable domain, completed using reference TRBV28 and TRBJ2-2, is DVKVTQSSRYLVKRTGEKVFLECVQDMDHENMFWYRQDPGLGLRLIYFSYDVKMKEKGDIPEGYSVSREKKERFSLILESASTNQTSMYLCASTGRRSNTGELFFGEGSRLTVL.

This clone was observed a single time. This chain joins TRBV27 and TRBJ1-2; D gene uncertain. V dropped 2 bases and J dropped 2 bases, with 12 bases sitting between them. The CDR3 length is 15 residues. Per the germline V gene, CDR1 is MNHEY and CDR2 is SMNVEV (reference sequence). The CDR3 reads CASSLNSRVNYGYTF. The CDR3 bases are TGTGCCAGCAGTTTAAATTCGAGGGTGAACTATGGCTACACCTTC.

The genes are TRBV6-5 and TRBJ1-6; possibly TRBD1 for D (6 bases). This CDR3 contains 16 residues. Germline V CDR1 and CDR2: MNHEY, SVGAGI. Trimming left V 4 bases short and J 7 bases short, with 17 bases between. Written as DNA, the CDR3 is TGTGCCAGCAGTTCGACGCCCAGGGGCGGGAATTCACCCCTCCACTTT. Its translation: CASSSTPRGGNSPLHF.

The chain has TRBV28 and TRBJ1-2, with D uncertain. This CDR3 spans 14 amino acids. Between the trimmed V and J ends, which lost 5 bases and 2 bases, there was a span of 12 bases. CDR1 and CDR2 (germline): MDHEN, SYDVKM. The CDR3 coding sequence is TGTGCCAGCAGTACCCCCGAACAAAACTATGGCTACACCTTC. Translation gives CASSTPEQNYGYTF.

The chain is built from TRBV5-4 and TRBJ2-1; 7 positions agree with TRBD1. Trimming removed 4 bases from V and 12 bases from J; junction bases left unmatched: 10. The CDR3 covers 13 residues. CDR1 is SGHNT and CDR2 is YYREEE in the germline V gene (reference sequence). The CDR3 is CASSTPWDSGQFF. Written as DNA, the CDR3 is TGTGCCAGCAGCACACCGTGGGACAGCGGGCAGTTCTTC.

The chain uses TRBV5-1 and TRBJ2-2, with D possibly matching TRBD2 (6 bases). Germline CDR1 reads SGHRS; CDR2 reads YFSETQ. The CDR3 covers 14 residues. Trimming removed 6 bases at V and 5 bases at J, with 14 bases between. CDR3 DNA sequence: TGCGCCAGCACGGCCTCGGGGAGGACCGGGGAGCTGTTTTTT. Translated, it gives CASTASGRTGELFF. Filled out from reference TRBV5-1 and TRBJ2-2, the complete variable domain reads KAGVTQTPRYLIKTRGQQVTLSCSPISGHRSVSWYQQTPGQGLQFLFEYFSETQRNKGNFPGRFSGRQFSNSRSEMNVSTLELGDSALYLCASTASGRTGELFFGEGSRLTVL.

This clone has a single count. This chain uses TRBV15 with TRBJ2-4, with TRBD2 matching 9 bases. The germline gives CDR1 LNHNV, CDR2 YYDKDF (reference sequence). With 3 bases clipped from V and 8 bases from J, the junction kept 17 bases outside the gene matches. The length of the CDR3 is 18 residues. The CDR3 region is CATSSLAGRGRSLDIQYF. CDR3 DNA sequence: TGTGCCACCAGCAGCCTAGCGGGGAGGGGGCGTAGTTTGGACATTCAGTACTTC.